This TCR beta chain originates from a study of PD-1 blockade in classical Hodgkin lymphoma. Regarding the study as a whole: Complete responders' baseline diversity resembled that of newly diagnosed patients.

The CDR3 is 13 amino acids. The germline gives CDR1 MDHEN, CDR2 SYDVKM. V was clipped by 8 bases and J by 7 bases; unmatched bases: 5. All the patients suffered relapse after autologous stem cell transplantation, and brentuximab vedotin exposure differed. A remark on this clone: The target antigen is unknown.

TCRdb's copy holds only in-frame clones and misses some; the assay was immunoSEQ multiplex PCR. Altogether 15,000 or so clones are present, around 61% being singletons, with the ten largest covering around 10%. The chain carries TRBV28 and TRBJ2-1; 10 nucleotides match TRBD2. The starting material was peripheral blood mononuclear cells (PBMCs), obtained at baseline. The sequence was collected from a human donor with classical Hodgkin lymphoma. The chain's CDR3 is CASGSGRTNEQFF. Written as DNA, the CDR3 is TGTGCCAGCGGTAGCGGGAGGACGAATGAGCAGTTCTTC.